This T cell receptor beta chain stems from a study of beta chain features in type 1 diabetes. The whole isolated RNA underwent reverse transcription, so sequencing captured expressed TCRB transcripts. Assay: immunoSEQ multiplex PCR; the TCRdb copy retains only in-frame clones and omits some. The sample holds over 300,000 clones, less than 9.5% seen once. Germline loops: CDR1 LNHNV, CDR2 YYDKDF (reference sequence). Trimming left V 3 bases short and J 1 base short, with 6 bases between. The CDR3 length is 14 residues. This clone was counted at least ten times. Material: central memory CD4+ T cells from blood. The chain couples TRBV15 to TRBJ2-2; the D is unclear. The source is a woman under 30 in good health. The CDR3 here is CATSSVGNTGELFF. The CDR3 nucleotides are TGTGCCACCAGCAGTGTAGGGAACACCGGGGAGCTGTTTTTT.